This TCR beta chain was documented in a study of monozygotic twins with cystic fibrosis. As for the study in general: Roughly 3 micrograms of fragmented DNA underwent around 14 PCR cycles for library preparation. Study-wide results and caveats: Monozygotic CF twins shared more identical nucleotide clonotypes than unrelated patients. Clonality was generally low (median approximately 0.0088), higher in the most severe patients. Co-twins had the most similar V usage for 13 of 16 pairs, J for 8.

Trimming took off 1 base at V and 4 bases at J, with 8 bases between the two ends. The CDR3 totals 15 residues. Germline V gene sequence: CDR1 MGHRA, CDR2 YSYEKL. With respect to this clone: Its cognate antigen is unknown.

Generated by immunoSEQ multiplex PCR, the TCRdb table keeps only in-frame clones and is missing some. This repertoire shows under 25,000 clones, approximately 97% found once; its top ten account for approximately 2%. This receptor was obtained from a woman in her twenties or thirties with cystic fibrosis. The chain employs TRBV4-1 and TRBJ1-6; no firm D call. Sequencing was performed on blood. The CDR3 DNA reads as TGCGCCAGCAGCCAAGCCCGGGAGTATAATTCACCCCTCCACTTT. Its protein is CASSQAREYNSPLHF.